This T cell receptor (beta chain) was captured by sequencing in a study of spatial heterogeneity in lung cancer. Study in general: In the raw reads, each unique TCR and UMI combination was present more than ten times on average.

Study-level points and caveats: For expanded intratumoral alpha and beta TCRs, counts tracked tumor mutation counts.

This clonotype was recorded at least ten times. Its antigen is unknown. This CDR3 region has 14 residues. Germline lookup yields CDR1 DFQATT and CDR2 SNEGSKA (reference sequence). V was pared by 3 bases and J by 2 bases, with 11 bases between. Each molecule of TCR cDNA was tagged with one unique molecular identifier. Using its own MiXCR run on the 5' RACE reads, TCRdb lists one record per CDR3 protein. This table holds some 11,000 distinct CDR3 sequences, about 5.2% found once. Time point of the sample: sample taken at primary tumor resection. The approximately 78 donors had untreated early-stage non-small cell lung cancer. Tumor, nontumor lung or frozen PBMC supplied whole RNA, sequenced without sorting.

The sequence was collected from a male donor with early-stage non-small cell lung cancer. Sequenced material: lung tumor tissue, taken at surgery. The chain recombines TRBV20-1 with TRBJ1-3; D is uncertain. For the CDR3, the DNA is TGCAGTGCTAGGGCCCATCGTACTGGAAACACCATATATTTT. This sequence encodes CSARAHRTGNTIYF.